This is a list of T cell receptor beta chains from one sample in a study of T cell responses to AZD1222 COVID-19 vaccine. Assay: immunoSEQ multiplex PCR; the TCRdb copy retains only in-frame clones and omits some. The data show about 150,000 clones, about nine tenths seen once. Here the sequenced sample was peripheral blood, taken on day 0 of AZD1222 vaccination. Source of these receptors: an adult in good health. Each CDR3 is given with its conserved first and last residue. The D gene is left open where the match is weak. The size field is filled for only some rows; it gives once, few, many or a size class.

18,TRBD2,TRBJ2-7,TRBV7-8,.,TGTGCCAGCAGCTTCGAGATAACCGGACTAGCGGGAGTCTACGAGCAGTACTTC,CASSFEITGLAGVYEQYF
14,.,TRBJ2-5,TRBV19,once,TGTGCCAGTAATCGGGGGGCCCTCTCAGAGACCCAGTACTTC,CASNRGALSETQYF
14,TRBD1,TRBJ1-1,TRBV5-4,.,TGTGCCAGCAGCTTGGAGGGGGCGCCCACTGAAGCTTTCTTT,CASSLEGAPTEAFF
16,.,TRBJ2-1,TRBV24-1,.,TGTGCCACCAGTGATTTGGGCCGGAACTCCTACAATGAGCAGTTCTTC,CATSDLGRNSYNEQFF
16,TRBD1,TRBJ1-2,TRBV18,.,TGTGCCAGCTCACCCGGCGGGCCAGGGGGAAACTATGGCTACACCTTC,CASSPGGPGGNYGYTF
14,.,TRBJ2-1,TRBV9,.,TGTGCCAGCACCCCGCGGGACAGTTACAATGAGCAGTTCTTC,CASTPRDSYNEQFF
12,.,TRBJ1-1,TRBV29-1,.,TGCAGCGAAACCGGGGGGGACACTGAAGCTTTCTTT,CSETGGDTEAFF
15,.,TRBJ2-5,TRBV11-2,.,TGTGCCAGCAGCGCTAGAGCAACAGGGTTAGAGACCCAGTACTTC,CASSARATGLETQYF
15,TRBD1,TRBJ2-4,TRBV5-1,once,TGCGCCAGCACTATAGGACAGGGTGGGGGAAACATTCAGTACTTC,CASTIGQGGGNIQYF
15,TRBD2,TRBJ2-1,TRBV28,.,TGTGCCAGCAGTTTAGTTGGACTAGCGGGGGGGGAGCAGTTCTTC,CASSLVGLAGGEQFF